The source of this TCR beta chain is a study of radiotherapy plus CTLA-4 blockade in lung cancer. Study overall: Objective responses emerged in under 20% of patients, and 30% to 40% attained disease control.

Sequencing was performed with immunoSEQ multiplex PCR; in TCRdb, only in-frame clones are kept and a portion is missing. The sample has tens of thousands of clones, roughly 80% seen once; the top ten hold 0.75% to 0.85%. Study findings and constraints: In blood, TCR clones derived from the tumor expanded after radiotherapy plus ipilimumab.

The J segment lost 5 bases and the V segment lost 4 bases, leaving 10 bases of the junction unmatched. The CDR3 runs 16 residues. Germline V gene sequence: CDR1 SGHTS, CDR2 YDEGEE. This clone was seen only once. Its target is unknown. The specimen comprised peripheral blood, sampled from a patient treated with radiotherapy plus ipilimumab. The rearrangement joins TRBV5-8 to TRBJ1-5, with 9 bases lining up with TRBD1. This clonotype was sampled from a human donor with non-small cell lung cancer who had stable disease on radiotherapy plus ipilimumab. DNA of the CDR3: TGTGCCAGCAGCACCGACAGGGGGAGTAGGGATCAGCCCCAGCATTTT. Amino acids: CASSTDRGSRDQPQHF. The complete variable domain, with remaining parts taken from reference TRBV5-8 and TRBJ1-5, reads EAGVTQSPTHLIKTRGQQATLRCSPISGHTSVYWYQQALGLGLQFLLWYDEGEERNRGNFPPRFSGRQFPNYSSELNVNALELEDSALYLCASSTDRGSRDQPQHFGDGTRLSIL.